The clone carrying this T cell receptor (beta chain) was counted at least ten times. TCRdb reprocessed the RT-PCR reads with MiXCR, giving one entry per CDR3 protein. The sample lists more than 450,000 distinct CDR3 sequences, about 11% occurring once. The data stem from a study of response to subunit inactivated influenza vaccine. Trimming took off 1 base at V and 6 bases at J, with 19 bases between the two ends. Germline CDR1 LGHNA, CDR2 YNFKEQ. The CDR3 length is 17 residues. The same sample was also used in a study of T cells expressing NK-cell markers. That source reports: With UMIs, 5'RACE template switching was used to make TCR beta cDNA. Sorted CD3+CD56+NKG2C+, CD3+CD56+NKG2C- and CD3+CD56-NKG2C+ T-cell subsets were beta-chain profiled. With respect to HCMV, seven of the eight sequenced donors were seropositive, and one was seronegative. Whether expanded NKG2C-expressing T cell clones recognize HCMV is unknown.

This specimen was PBMCs from blood, taken on the day of vaccination. The origin of this receptor is a man in his fifties or sixties who received an inactivated influenza vaccine. The J gene is TRBJ2-1, the V gene TRBV4-2; D possibly corresponds to TRBD2 (7 bases). CDR3 sequence (DNA): TGTGCCAGCAGCCAAGTACCTCGGCGCGGGGGCATCAATGAGCAGTTCTTC. Its translation is CASSQVPRRGGINEQFF.